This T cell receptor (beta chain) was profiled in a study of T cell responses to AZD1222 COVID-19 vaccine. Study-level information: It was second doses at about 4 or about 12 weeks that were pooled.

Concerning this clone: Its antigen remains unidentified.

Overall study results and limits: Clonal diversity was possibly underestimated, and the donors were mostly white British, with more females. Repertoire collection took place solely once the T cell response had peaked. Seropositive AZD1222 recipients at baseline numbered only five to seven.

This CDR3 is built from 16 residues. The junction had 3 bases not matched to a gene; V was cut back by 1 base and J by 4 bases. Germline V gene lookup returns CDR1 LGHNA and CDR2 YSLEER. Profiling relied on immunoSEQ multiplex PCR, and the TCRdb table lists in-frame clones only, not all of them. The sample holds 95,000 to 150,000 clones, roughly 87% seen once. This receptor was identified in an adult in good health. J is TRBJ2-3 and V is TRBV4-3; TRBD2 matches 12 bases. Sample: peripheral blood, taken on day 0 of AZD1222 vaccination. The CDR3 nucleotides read TGCGCCAGCAGCCAAGGACTAGCGGGAGATGCAGATACGCAGTATTTT. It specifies CASSQGLAGDADTQYF.